A selection of T cell receptor beta chains follows, all from one sample in a study of early stage breast cancer tumors. Assay used: immunoSEQ multiplex PCR; TCRdb lists only in-frame clones, some missing. Of more than 13,000 clones in the sample, around 80% were seen once. Sequenced input: normal breast tissue next to the tumor. All receptors derive from a person aged 45 to 59 with breast cancer. The CDR3 runs from the conserved cysteine through the conserved F or W. Size is omitted from some rows. Given values are once, few, many or a class for expanded clones.

CASGSGEQPQHF TRBJ1-5 TRBV12-5 -
CASSQVGSNQPQHF TRBJ1-5 TRBV4-3 -
CASSPGARPTQPQHF TRBJ1-5 TRBV9 -
CAISTSEGYTF TRBJ1-2 TRBV10-3 -
CASSYWASGGKETQYF TRBJ2-5 TRBV6-5 -
CASSLRDRAYNEQFF TRBJ2-1 TRBV7-9 -
CASSQDPRDRNYGYTF TRBJ1-2 TRBV4-2 -
CASSQMGQNTEAFF TRBJ1-1 TRBV4-2 few
CASSLVRVKTGELFF TRBJ2-2 TRBV7-2 medium-sized
CASSDTTGAFGYGYTF TRBJ1-2 TRBV5-1 -
CASSARGPSTNEKLFF TRBJ1-4 TRBV6-6 -
CASTKRDGETGELFF TRBJ2-2 TRBV19 -
CASSLGGQYEQYF TRBJ2-7 TRBV7-2 -
CASSLVPRGQETEQYF TRBJ2-7 TRBV7-2 few
CASKGQGVEEKLFF TRBJ1-4 TRBV2 -
CASSLGGTGVTDTQYF TRBJ2-3 TRBV5-1 -
CASSLVGSVEQYF TRBJ2-7 TRBV7-9 -
CASSLSGVGTDTQYF TRBJ2-3 TRBV11-2 -
CASSLREGYNSPLHF TRBJ1-6 TRBV9 -
CASSSGGGETQYF TRBJ2-5 TRBV5-1 once
CASSPGTGEYNEQFF TRBJ2-1 TRBV18 -
CASSTIGGQETQYF TRBJ2-5 TRBV6-6 medium-sized
CARAPGRSEKLFF TRBJ1-4 TRBV12-5 -
CASSVGPGNTIYF TRBJ1-3 TRBV9 -
CASSLRAGGLEQYF TRBJ2-7 TRBV11-2 -